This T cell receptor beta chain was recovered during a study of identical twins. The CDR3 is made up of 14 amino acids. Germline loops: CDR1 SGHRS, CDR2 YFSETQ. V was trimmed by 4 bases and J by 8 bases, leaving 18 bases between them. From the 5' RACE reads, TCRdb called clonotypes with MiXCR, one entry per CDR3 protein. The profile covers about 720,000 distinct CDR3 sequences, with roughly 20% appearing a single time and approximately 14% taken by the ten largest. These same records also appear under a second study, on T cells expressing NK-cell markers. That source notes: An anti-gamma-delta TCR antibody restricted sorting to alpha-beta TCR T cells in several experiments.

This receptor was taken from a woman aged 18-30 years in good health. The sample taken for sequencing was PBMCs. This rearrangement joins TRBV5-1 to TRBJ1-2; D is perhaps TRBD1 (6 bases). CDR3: CASSITGIRIGYTF. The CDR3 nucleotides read TGCGCCAGCAGCATTACAGGGATACGGATCGGCTACACCTTC.